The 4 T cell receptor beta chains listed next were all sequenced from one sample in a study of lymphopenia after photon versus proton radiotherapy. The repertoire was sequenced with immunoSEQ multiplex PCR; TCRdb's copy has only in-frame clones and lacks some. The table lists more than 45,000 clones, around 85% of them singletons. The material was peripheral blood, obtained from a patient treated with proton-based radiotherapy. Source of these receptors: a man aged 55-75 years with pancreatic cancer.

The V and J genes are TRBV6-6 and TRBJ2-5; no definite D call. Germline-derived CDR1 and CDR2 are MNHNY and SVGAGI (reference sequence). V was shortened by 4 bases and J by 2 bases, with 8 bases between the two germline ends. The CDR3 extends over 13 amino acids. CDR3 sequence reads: CASSLSPQETQYF. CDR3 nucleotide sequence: TGTGCCAGCAGTTTAAGTCCTCAAGAGACCCAGTACTTC.

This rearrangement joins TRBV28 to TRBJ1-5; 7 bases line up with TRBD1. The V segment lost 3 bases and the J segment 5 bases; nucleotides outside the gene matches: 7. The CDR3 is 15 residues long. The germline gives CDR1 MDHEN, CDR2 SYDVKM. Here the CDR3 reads CASSFRQGKYQPQHF. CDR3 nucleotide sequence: TGTGCCAGCAGTTTCAGACAGGGAAAGTATCAGCCCCAGCATTTT.

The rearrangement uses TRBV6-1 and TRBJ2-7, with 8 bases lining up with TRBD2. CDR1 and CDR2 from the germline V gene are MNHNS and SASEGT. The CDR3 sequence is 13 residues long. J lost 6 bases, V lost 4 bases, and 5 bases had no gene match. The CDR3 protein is CASSGRLAIEQYF. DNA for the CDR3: TGTGCCAGCAGTGGGAGACTAGCGATCGAGCAGTACTTC.

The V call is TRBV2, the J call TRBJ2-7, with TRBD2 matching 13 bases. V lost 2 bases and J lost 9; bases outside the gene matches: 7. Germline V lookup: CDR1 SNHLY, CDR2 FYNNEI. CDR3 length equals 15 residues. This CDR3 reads CASSETGLAGVGQYF. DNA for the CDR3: TGTGCCAGCAGTGAAACAGGACTAGCGGGAGTGGGGCAGTACTTC.